What follows is one T cell receptor (beta chain) and its context. The data derive from a study of T cell clones after liver transplantation. Generated by immunoSEQ multiplex PCR, the TCRdb table keeps only in-frame clones and is missing some. Of roughly 19,000 clones in the sample, roughly 80% are singletons; the top ten hold roughly a third. Looked up from germline, CDR1 is GTSNPN and CDR2 is SVGIG (reference sequence). The ends were cut back, 1 base at V and 11 bases at J, with 11 bases in the middle. CDR3 length equals 11 residues. This receptor was taken from a human patient who received a liver transplant. Some T cells may be the graft donor's. The starting material was CD8+ T cells from blood, obtained around 4.5 years after liver transplant. The chain uses TRBV30 and TRBJ1-1, with D hard to call. CDR3 sequence reads: CAWSAVLGAFF. CDR3 sequence (DNA): TGTGCCTGGAGTGCGGTCCTAGGGGCTTTCTTT.